The clone carrying this TCR beta chain was seen a few times. Alongside a J-beta primer mix, a sample-barcoded 5' primer served in a second PCR lasting roughly 6 to 12 cycles. TCRdb re-derived calls from the 5' RACE reads in MiXCR, one entry per CDR3 protein. The data contain some 1,500,000 distinct CDR3 sequences, 35% to 45% of them singletons. The data were taken from a study of blood T cells in healthy people across ages. The CDR3 extends over 15 amino acids. The germline V gene has CDR1 SQVTM and CDR2 ANQGSEA. Trimming removed 5 bases at V and 7 bases at J, with 22 bases between. The sample comprised blood. The J gene is TRBJ2-3, the V gene TRBV29-1; perhaps TRBD2 as D (5 bases). The clonotype comes from a woman in her late teens or twenties in good health. The CDR3 nucleotides read TGCAGCGTTTCCCTCACCCGGCCTAGCTTGCATACGCAGTATTTT. It specifies CSVSLTRPSLHTQYF.